Shown below are 27 T cell receptor beta chains from a single sample sequenced in a study of cytomegalovirus exposure and HLA in healthy donors. Vbeta (60) and Jbeta (13) primers were used in the PCR. The protocol was immunoSEQ multiplex PCR, while the TCRdb copy is restricted to in-frame clones and leaves out a portion. Among about 190,000 clones listed, around 80% were seen once. The sequencing sample was made of PBMCs. The source of these receptors is a man between 18 and 35 years old in good health and CMV-seronegative.

This chain uses TRBV18 with TRBJ1-6; D gene unclear. From germline, CDR1 is KGHSH and CDR2 LQKENI. Trimming left V 3 bases short and J 14 bases short, with 14 bases between. The CDR3 is 13 amino acids. CDR3 region: CASSPSDRRSLHF. The DNA for the CDR3 is TGTGCCAGCTCACCGAGCGACCGCCGGTCCCTCCACTTT.

This clone was recorded a few times. V and J are TRBV19 and TRBJ1-2; D is uncertain. The CDR3 consists of 13 residues. The V gene lost 7 bases and the J gene lost 8 bases, with 17 bases spanning the gap. Germline V gene data show CDR1 as LNHDA and CDR2 as SQIVND (reference sequence). The chain's CDR3 is CASTRSVEWGYTF. The CDR3, as DNA: TGTGCCAGTACGAGGAGTGTAGAGTGGGGCTACACCTTC.

The J gene is TRBJ1-2, the V gene TRBV30, with unresolved D. Germline V lookup: CDR1 GTSNPN, CDR2 SVGIG (reference sequence). This CDR3 spans 14 amino acids. The V end was cut by 1 base, the J end by 0 bases, with 9 bases between. CDR3 nucleotide sequence: TGTGCCTGGAGTGGACAATCCGCTAACTATGGCTACACCTTC. It is translated as CAWSGQSANYGYTF.

This chain connects TRBV10-3 to TRBJ2-5, with 7 bases fitting TRBD1. Trimming removed 6 bases from V and 4 bases from J; junction bases left unmatched: 5. Per germline, CDR1 ENHRY and CDR2 SYGVKD. This CDR3 is 13 amino acids long. Here the CDR3 reads CAISPTGVETQYF. The CDR3 DNA is TGTGCCATCAGCCCAACAGGGGTAGAGACCCAGTACTTC.

This chain joins TRBV19 and TRBJ1-4; 9 nucleotides match TRBD1. CDR3 length equals 13 residues. Germline CDR1 is LNHDA and CDR2 is SQIVND (reference sequence). V was pared by 6 bases and J by 10 bases, with 6 bases of the junction left unmatched. This CDR3 is CASSRDREGKLFF. CDR3 bases: TGTGCCAGTAGCCGGGACAGGGAGGGAAAACTGTTTTTT.

The chain uses TRBV9 and TRBJ1-5; 8 nucleotides agree with TRBD1. This CDR3 is built from 15 residues. The trim removed 0 bases at V and 7 bases at J, leaving 6 bases unmatched. Germline CDR1 and CDR2: SGDLS and YYNGEE. The CDR3 nucleotides read TGTGCCAGCAGCGTAGCCCCCGACAGGGGCCAGCCCCAGCATTTT. Translating it yields CASSVAPDRGQPQHF.

The chain employs TRBV9 and TRBJ1-2; a possible D gene is TRBD1 (6 bases). Per germline, CDR1 SGDLS and CDR2 YYNGEE. V was shortened by 4 bases and J by 5 bases, with 24 bases between the two germline ends. CDR3 length: 17 amino acids. The CDR3 here is CASSSNPKTGPFYGYTF. As DNA, the CDR3 is TGTGCCAGCAGCTCCAACCCGAAGACAGGTCCCTTTTATGGCTACACCTTC.

The rearrangement uses TRBV6-5 and TRBJ2-3; the match to TRBD2 covers 7 bases. Germline-derived CDR1 and CDR2 are MNHEY and SVGAGI. V shed 10 bases, J shed 2 bases, and the junction held 6 bases outside the gene matches. CDR3 length equals 13 residues. In DNA, the CDR3 is TGTGCCACCCAGGGAGGGAACACAGATACGCAGTATTTT. Amino acid sequence: CATQGGNTDTQYF.

This CDR3 is CASSQSGTVRPRGYTF. CDR3 DNA: TGCGCCAGCAGTCAATCGGGGACAGTCCGGCCGCGTGGCTACACCTTC. The rearrangement links TRBV23-1 to TRBJ1-2; 7 nucleotides agree with TRBD1. TRBV23-1 is placed among ORFs of uncertain function. Trimming removed 0 bases from V and 7 bases from J; junction bases left unmatched: 11. CDR3 size: 16 residues.

The chain has TRBV7-6 and TRBJ2-5; 14 bases fit TRBD2. Germline CDR1 is SGHVS and CDR2 is FNYEAQ. The CDR3 extends over 17 amino acids. V was clipped by 3 bases and J by 5 bases; unmatched bases: 8. DNA of the CDR3: TGTGCCAGCAGCTTCCCGACTAGCGGGAGGGCCGACGAGACCCAGTACTTC. Its protein product is CASSFPTSGRADETQYF.

The genes are TRBV7-2 and TRBJ1-4; the D gene is possibly TRBD1 (6 bases). The CDR3 runs 17 residues. Germline CDR1 reads SGHTA; CDR2 reads FQGNSA. The V end was cut by 5 bases, the J end by 3 bases, with 19 bases between. CDR3 residues: CASSPHNRQAANEKLFF. The CDR3 DNA reads as TGTGCCAGCAGCCCCCATAATAGACAGGCAGCTAATGAAAAACTGTTTTTT.

This chain joins TRBV9 and TRBJ2-7, with a weak D call TRBD2 (6 bases). Germline lookup yields CDR1 SGDLS and CDR2 YYNGEE. V was cut by 3 bases and J by 7 bases, with 17 bases left in between. The CDR3 runs 14 residues. This chain's CDR3 is CASSDGTLGGEQYF. In DNA form, the CDR3 reads TGTGCCAGCAGCGACGGGACTCTAGGAGGGGAGCAGTACTTC.

The J gene is TRBJ2-2, the V gene TRBV6-1, with TRBD2 matching over 15 bases. Germline CDR1 and CDR2: MNHNS and SASEGT. V shed 3 bases, J shed 6 bases, and the junction held 14 bases outside the gene matches. This CDR3 has 20 amino acids. In nucleotides, the CDR3 is TGTGCCAGCAGTGAGGGCCGAGGACTAGCGGGAGGGCGGAATTCCGGGGAGCTGTTTTTT. The encoded protein is CASSEGRGLAGGRNSGELFF.

This sequence joins TRBV30 and TRBJ2-3, with D perhaps TRBD2 (6 bases). The CDR3 covers 15 residues. The V gene's germline CDR1 is GTSNPN and CDR2 SVGIG (reference sequence). Trimming took 2 bases from V and 2 from J, leaving 14 bases between them. The CDR3 reads CAWSISGSPTDTQYF. For the CDR3, the DNA is TGTGCCTGGAGTATCAGCGGGTCCCCCACAGATACGCAGTATTTT.

As regards this clone: At one boundary the junction diverges from the germline segment, which might be a read error. The same CDR3 can be traced to other DNA sequences in this sample. The chain has TRBV7-9 and TRBJ2-7; no definite D call. The length of the CDR3 is 11 residues. Germline CDR1 reads SEHNR; CDR2 reads FQNEAQ (reference sequence). CDR3 nucleotides: TGTTCCAGCAGCTCTTCCTACGAGCAGTACTTC. This gives the protein CSSSSSYEQYF.

The CDR3 is CASSYIAGGPSVYNEQFF. The CDR3 nucleotides read TGTGCCAGCAGCTACATAGCGGGGGGGCCTTCGGTGTACAATGAGCAGTTCTTC. This chain joins TRBV14 and TRBJ2-1; 11 bases map to TRBD2. CDR3 length: 18 amino acids. J gave up 4 bases and V 5 bases, and 13 bases lay outside the gene matches. Germline V gene lookup returns CDR1 SGHDN and CDR2 FVKESK.

Concerning this clone: One junction end disagrees with the germline gene, perhaps due to a read error. The CDR3 nucleotides read TGTTCCAGCAGCTTAGGCGTGGAACTGTTTTTT. Translated: CSSSLGVELFF. The V and J genes are TRBV7-9 and TRBJ1-4; no clear D. CDR3 length: 11 residues. CDR1 and CDR2 from the germline V gene are SEHNR and FQNEAQ (reference sequence).

The V gene is TRBV27, the J gene TRBJ2-7, with TRBD2 matching over 8 bases. CDR1 MNHEY and CDR2 SMNVEV come from the germline V gene (reference sequence). V lost 5 bases and J lost 4; bases outside the gene matches: 7. This CDR3 has 14 residues. CDR3: CASSREGYSYEQYF. The CDR3 DNA reads TGTGCCAGCAGTCGGGAGGGCTATTCTTACGAGCAGTACTTC.

This sequence joins TRBV21-1 and TRBJ2-7; the table names TRBD1, a call not compared with the DNA. TRBV21-1 counts as a pseudogene. The CDR3 consists of 14 residues. The CDR3 is CARSTGGKSYEQYF. The CDR3 nucleotides read TGTGCCAGATCGACAGGGGGCAAATCCTACGAGCAGTACTTC.

V and J are TRBV7-2 and TRBJ2-1, with D possibly matching TRBD2 (5 bases). Germline V gene sequence: CDR1 SGHTA, CDR2 FQGNSA. Trimming left V 2 bases short and J 2 bases short, with 10 bases between. CDR3 size: 15 residues. The CDR3 nucleotides read TGTGCCAGCAGCTTAACGGGGAGTACCTACAATGAGCAGTTCTTC. This sequence encodes CASSLTGSTYNEQFF.

The chain recombines TRBV15 with TRBJ2-7, with 7 positions matching TRBD2. Germline V lookup: CDR1 LNHNV, CDR2 YYDKDF (reference sequence). Losses at the gene ends were 0 bases for V and 9 bases for J; bases not matched to a gene: 8. The CDR3 is made up of 14 amino acids. The DNA of the CDR3 is TGTGCCACCAGCAGAGAGGTAATTCGGGAGGCGCAGTACTTC. Its protein product is CATSREVIREAQYF.

This chain connects TRBV5-4 to TRBJ1-2, with a weak D call TRBD1 (6 bases). The ends were cut back, 3 bases at V and 2 bases at J, with 14 bases in the middle. CDR3 length: 15 amino acids. Per the germline V gene, CDR1 is SGHNT and CDR2 is YYREEE (reference sequence). Here the CDR3 reads CASSSKTGPNYGYTF. CDR3 in DNA: TGTGCCAGCAGCTCTAAGACAGGTCCAAACTATGGCTACACCTTC. The whole variable domain, filled in from reference TRBV5-4 and TRBJ1-2, reads ETGVTQSPTHLIKTRGQQVTLRCSSQSGHNTVSWYQQALGQGPQFIFQYYREEENGRGNFPPRFSGLQFPNYSSELNVNALELDDSALYLCASSSKTGPNYGYTFGSGTRLTVV.

The V and J genes are TRBV7-2 and TRBJ2-1; D remains unclear. CDR3 length: 13 amino acids. Germline V gene data show CDR1 as SGHTA and CDR2 as FQGNSA. Trimming pared 3 bases from V and 6 bases from J, leaving 9 bases between. CDR3 in amino acids: CASSFVSINEQFF. CDR3 DNA sequence: TGTGCCAGCAGCTTTGTCTCTATCAATGAGCAGTTCTTC.

V and J are TRBV6-5 and TRBJ1-4; TRBD1 might be the D (5 bases). Trimming removed 5 bases from V and 17 bases from J, with 21 bases in between. Germline values: CDR1 MNHEY, CDR2 SVGAGI. CDR3 length: 13 residues. Here the CDR3 DNA reads TGTGCCAGCAGTGAAGCGCGGGGACTGGGTCTCTTTTTT. Amino acid sequence: CASSEARGLGLFF.

This clone turned up a few times. The chain carries TRBV6-5 and TRBJ2-3; D perhaps matches TRBD2 (5 bases). CDR1 is MNHEY, CDR2 SVGAGI, per germline. Trimming pared 6 bases from V and 3 bases from J, leaving 13 bases between. There are 14 residues in the CDR3. The CDR3 DNA sequence: TGTGCCAGCAGCCCCGAGGGCGAGACAGATACGCAGTATTTT. Translated, it gives CASSPEGETDTQYF.

The chain carries TRBV2 and TRBJ2-3, with 8 bases that match TRBD2. Germline-derived CDR1 and CDR2 are SNHLY and FYNNEI. The CDR3 has 18 residues. Trimming removed 6 bases from V and 3 bases from J; junction bases left unmatched: 17. CDR3 nucleotides: TGTGCCAGCAGGTACAAGGTTCTAGCGGGCCGCCCGACAGATACGCAGTATTTT. It is translated as CASRYKVLAGRPTDTQYF.

The V call is TRBV28, the J call TRBJ2-3, with D possibly TRBD1 on 5 matching bases. The CDR3 loop spans 15 amino acids. Germline-derived CDR1 and CDR2 are MDHEN and SYDVKM. The V end lost 7 bases, the J end lost 1 base, and 15 bases lay between the germline ends. In DNA, the CDR3 is TGTGCCAGCACCGAGATTGAGACAGGCACAGATACGCAGTATTTT. It translates to CASTEIETGTDTQYF.